This is a list of T cell receptor beta chains from one sample in a study of PD-1 and CTLA-4 blockade in melanoma. Measured with immunoSEQ multiplex PCR; TCRdb has only the in-frame clones, and not every one. The data hold 20,000 to 25,000 clones, with approximately 89% observed a single time. Specimen: CD8+ T cells from peripheral blood, collected before anti-PD-1 treatment. The receptors shown here come from a human donor with melanoma. CDR3s include the opening cysteine and the closing phenylalanine or tryptophan. A D gene is named only where the DNA matches it firmly. Size values are once, few and many counts, or a class for expanded clones, and some rows have none.

V gene	clone size	J gene	D gene	CDR3 protein	CDR3 DNA
TRBV30	.	TRBJ2-7	.	CAWDLMGSGYEQYF	TGTGCCTGGGATCTAATGGGAAGTGGCTACGAGCAGTACTTC
TRBV6-4	.	TRBJ2-2	TRBD1	CASSETGGTGELFF	TGTGCCAGCAGCGAAACAGGGGGCACCGGGGAGCTGTTTTTT
TRBV19	.	TRBJ1-2	.	CASSIFGQNYGYTF	TGTGCCAGTAGTATTTTCGGGCAGAACTATGGCTACACCTTC
TRBV7-8	.	TRBJ2-6	.	CASSLELAAVETGANVLTF	TGTGCCAGCAGCTTAGAGTTGGCGGCAGTTGAGACTGGGGCCAACGTCCTGACTTTC
TRBV29-1	few	TRBJ1-2	.	CSVEDTKDGYGYTF	TGCAGCGTTGAAGATACGAAGGACGGCTATGGCTACACCTTC
TRBV7-9	.	TRBJ1-2	TRBD1	CASSSPGTGVVNYGYTF	TGTGCCAGCAGCTCACCCGGGACAGGGGTAGTCAACTATGGCTACACCTTC
TRBV13	.	TRBJ1-4	TRBD1	CASSQGAQDGEKLFF	TGTGCCAGCAGCCAGGGGGCGCAAGATGGTGAAAAACTGTTTTTT
TRBV28	.	TRBJ1-1	.	CASSLGGEGTEAFF	TGTGCCAGCAGTTTAGGCGGGGAAGGCACTGAAGCTTTCTTT
TRBV27	.	TRBJ2-7	.	CASSTGQGREQYF	TGTGCCAGCAGTACCGGACAAGGGCGCGAGCAGTACTTC
TRBV4-2	.	TRBJ2-7	.	CASSPGSYEQYF	TGTGCCAGCAGCCCCGGCTCCTACGAGCAGTACTTC
TRBV15	.	TRBJ1-5	.	CATSNTKGGGQPQHF	TGTGCCACCAGCAATACCAAGGGGGGCGGTCAGCCCCAGCATTTT
TRBV7-3	.	TRBJ2-5	TRBD1	CASRQTGNQETQYF	TGTGCCAGCAGGCAGACAGGGAACCAAGAGACCCAGTACTTC
TRBV4-1	.	TRBJ2-7	.	CASSRSPGSSYEQYF	TGCGCCAGCAGCCGATCCCCGGGGAGCTCCTACGAGCAGTACTTC
TRBV2	.	TRBJ1-2	.	CASSEADTFLANYGYTF	TGTGCCAGCAGTGAGGCGGACACTTTTTTAGCTAACTATGGCTACACCTTC
TRBV5-1	.	TRBJ2-7	.	CASSPPGVLGEQYF	TGCGCCAGCAGCCCCCCGGGGGTATTAGGCGAGCAGTACTTC
TRBV7-9	.	TRBJ1-2	TRBD1	CASSLDVQVPGQLYHGYTF	TGTGCCAGCAGCTTAGACGTCCAGGTCCCGGGACAGTTATACCATGGCTACACCTTC
TRBV2	.	TRBJ1-5	TRBD1	CASSRQGVTNSYQPQHF	TGTGCCAGCAGTCGACAGGGGGTGACCAATTCTTATCAGCCCCAGCATTTT
TRBV2	once	TRBJ1-1	.	CASSEQGLAEAFF	TGTGCCAGCAGTGAACAGGGGCTCGCTGAAGCTTTCTTT
TRBV13	once	TRBJ1-3	.	CASSLRGNTIYF	TGTGCCAGCAGCTTACGAGGAAACACCATATATTTT
TRBV4-2	once	TRBJ2-1	TRBD2	CASSQEAGAYNEQFF	TGTGCCAGCAGCCAAGAAGCGGGGGCCTACAATGAGCAGTTCTTC
TRBV6-1	once	TRBJ1-1	.	CASSEWGAGEGTEAFF	TGTGCCAGCAGTGAGTGGGGTGCAGGGGAAGGCACTGAAGCTTTCTTT
TRBV30	.	TRBJ2-5	TRBD1	CAWSTGVNPQETQYF	TGTGCCTGGAGTACAGGGGTCAACCCCCAAGAGACCCAGTACTTC
TRBV5-5	.	TRBJ2-2	.	CAVHGPTNTGELFF	TGTGCCGTCCACGGACCGACGAACACCGGGGAGCTGTTTTTT
TRBV6-5	.	TRBJ1-1	.	CASSYATATEAFF	TGTGCCAGCAGTTACGCGACAGCTACTGAAGCTTTCTTT
TRBV27	.	TRBJ2-3	TRBD1	CASSPGTGFTDTQYF	TGTGCCAGCAGCCCCGGGACAGGGTTTACAGATACGCAGTATTTT
TRBV28	.	TRBJ2-2	TRBD2	CASSGTSGVSNTGELFF	TGTGCCAGCTCCGGGACTAGCGGGGTATCGAACACCGGGGAGCTGTTTTTT
TRBV12-3/TRBV12-4	.	TRBJ2-7	TRBD1	CASSGTGWEQYF	TGTGCCAGCAGTGGGACAGGGTGGGAGCAGTACTTC
TRBV5-8	.	TRBJ2-7	.	CASSLDLGMSEQYF	TGTGCCAGCAGCTTGGACCTGGGAATGAGCGAGCAGTACTTC
TRBV3-1/TRBV3-2	.	TRBJ2-3	.	CASSSDYDHTDTQYF	TGTGCCAGCAGCTCGGACTACGACCACACAGATACGCAGTATTTT
TRBV7-9	few	TRBJ2-5	.	CASSTDGVIETQYF	TGTGCCAGCAGCACCGACGGGGTGATAGAGACCCAGTACTTC
TRBV5-4	.	TRBJ1-1	TRBD1	CASSLGTGGNTEAFF	TGTGCCAGCAGCCTCGGGACAGGGGGGAACACTGAAGCTTTCTTT
TRBV6-5	.	TRBJ2-7	TRBD2	CASSYPASGNSYEQYF	TGTGCCAGCAGTTATCCGGCTAGCGGGAACTCCTACGAGCAGTACTTC
TRBV4-1	.	TRBJ2-5	.	CASSSGREETQYF	TGCGCCAGCAGTAGCGGCAGAGAAGAGACCCAGTACTTC
TRBV5-1	.	TRBJ1-2	TRBD1	CASSGDRGDGYTF	TGCGCCAGCAGCGGGGACAGGGGCGATGGCTACACCTTC
TRBV7-2	.	TRBJ2-1	TRBD2	CASSLSLSGGGDEQFF	TGTGCCAGCAGCTTATCCCTGAGCGGGGGAGGCGATGAGCAGTTCTTC
TRBV4-3	once	TRBJ2-6	.	CASSQDGKGLSGANVLTF	TGCGCCAGCAGCCAAGACGGCAAGGGGCTTTCTGGGGCCAACGTCCTGACTTTC
TRBV24-1	.	TRBJ1-1	.	CATSAIGDPEAFF	TGTGCCACCAGTGCAATCGGGGACCCTGAAGCTTTCTTT
TRBV6-5	.	TRBJ2-1	.	CASSTVHEPYNEQFF	TGTGCCAGCAGTACTGTACATGAGCCTTACAATGAGCAGTTCTTC
TRBV15	.	TRBJ1-5	.	CATSGRVRASNQPQHF	TGTGCCACCAGCGGTCGGGTGAGGGCGAGCAATCAGCCCCAGCATTTT
TRBV15	.	TRBJ1-5	.	CATSRVPGQFQHF	TGTGCCACCAGCAGAGTTCCAGGGCAGTTCCAGCATTTT
TRBV5-4	once	TRBJ2-7	.	CASSLGSGGYEQYF	TGTGCCAGCAGCTTGGGCAGTGGGGGGTACGAGCAGTACTTC
TRBV1	.	TRBJ2-1	.	CTSSQKTGYCSYNEQFF	TGCACCAGCAGCCAAAAGACAGGGTACTGCTCCTACAATGAGCAGTTCTTC
TRBV7-9	.	TRBJ2-1	.	CASSLVRDEQFF	TGTGCCAGCAGCTTAGTGCGGGATGAGCAGTTCTTC
TRBV7-9	.	TRBJ1-5	.	CASSPSQGGQPQHF	TGTGCCAGCAGTCCTTCACAAGGAGGACAGCCCCAGCATTTT
TRBV12-3/TRBV12-4	.	TRBJ2-2	.	CASSPTGTGELFF	TGTGCCAGCAGTCCCACGGGCACCGGGGAGCTGTTTTTT
TRBV6-2/TRBV6-3	.	TRBJ1-5	TRBD1	CASGQPRDRGRVGNQPQHF	TGTGCCAGCGGCCAGCCCCGGGACAGGGGCAGGGTAGGCAATCAGCCCCAGCATTTT
TRBV28	.	TRBJ2-5	.	CASSLKGQETQYF	TGTGCCAGCAGTTTAAAAGGGCAAGAGACCCAGTACTTC
TRBV2	.	TRBJ1-1	.	CASKGTQAFF	TGTGCCAGCAAGGGGACCCAAGCTTTCTTT
TRBV5-6	.	TRBJ2-7	TRBD2	CASSLGTRGEQYF	TGTGCCAGCAGCTTGGGGACTAGAGGGGAGCAGTACTTC
TRBV4-2	.	TRBJ1-2	.	CASSQGPINYGYTF	TGTGCCAGCAGCCAAGGTCCGATTAACTATGGCTACACCTTC